The 23 T cell receptor beta chains below were found in one sample sequenced in a study of T-cell memory formation after mild COVID-19. TCRdb passed the 5' RACE reads through MiXCR, listing each CDR3 protein once. This sample carries about 320,000 distinct CDR3 sequences, approximately 14% of them seen once, and the ten largest clones take roughly 21%. The source material was PBMCs or a T cell subset sorted from them (not recorded which). The receptors originated from a man in his late teens or twenties who had mild COVID-19 (a few samples of this study predate the infection). Cell type and time point are not known.

This clonotype came up a few times. The chain combines TRBV29-1 with TRBJ2-7; 10 nucleotides agree with TRBD1. Germline-derived CDR1 and CDR2 are SQVTM and ANQGSEA. CDR3 length: 15 residues. With V trimmed by 3 bases and J by 7 bases, 12 bases remained unmatched. The CDR3 is CSVDVSGTGVGEQYF. Here the CDR3 DNA reads TGCAGCGTTGACGTCAGCGGGACAGGGGTTGGGGAGCAGTACTTC.

The chain recombines TRBV4-1 with TRBJ2-3; no clear D. There are 14 residues in the CDR3. Looked up from germline, CDR1 is MGHRA and CDR2 is YSYEKL. V was shortened by 0 bases and J by 2 bases, with 6 bases between the two germline ends. This chain's CDR3 is CASSQETPTDTQYF. In DNA, the CDR3 is TGCGCCAGCAGCCAAGAGACCCCCACAGATACGCAGTATTTT.

The rearrangement joins TRBV21-1 to TRBJ1-4; the D call TRBD1 from the table was never checked on the DNA. TRBV21-1 is marked as a pseudogene. The CDR3 spans 16 residues. The CDR3 sequence: CASRKGRGLSNEKLFF. DNA of the CDR3: TGTGCCAGCAGAAAAGGAAGGGGGCTCTCTAATGAAAAACTGTTTTTT.

V gene TRBV10-3 combines with J gene TRBJ2-5; D remains unclear. The V end lost 0 bases, the J end lost 5 bases, and 4 bases lay between the germline ends. This CDR3 is built from 12 residues. Germline loops: CDR1 ENHRY, CDR2 SYGVKD. The CDR3 sequence is CAISESWETQYF. In DNA, the CDR3 is TGTGCCATCAGTGAGTCGTGGGAGACCCAGTACTTC.

This clonotype has more than one count but fewer than ten. The J gene is TRBJ2-5, the V gene TRBV5-1; perhaps TRBD1 as D (6 bases). V was pared by 5 bases and J by 5 bases, with 16 bases between. The CDR3 covers 14 residues. CDR1 SGHRS and CDR2 YFSETQ come from the germline V gene. This CDR3 is CASSPQGITETQYF. The CDR3 DNA reads TGCGCCAGCAGTCCGCAGGGGATTACTGAGACCCAGTACTTC.

This sequence joins TRBV3-1 and TRBJ1-2; D gene uncertain. CDR1 and CDR2 from the germline V gene are LGHDT and YNNKEL (reference sequence). V lost 1 base to trimming and J lost 6 bases, with 9 bases between them. This CDR3 has 13 residues. CDR3 residues: CASSQGAGNGYTF. Written as DNA, the CDR3 is TGTGCCAGCAGCCAAGGGGCAGGAAATGGCTACACCTTC. The entire variable domain, with the rest obtained from reference TRBV3-1 and TRBJ1-2, is as follows: DTAVSQTPKYLVTQMGNDKSIKCEQNLGHDTMYWYKQDSKKFLKIMFSYNNKELIINETVPNRFSPKSPDKAHLNLHINSLELGDSAVYFCASSQGAGNGYTFGSGTRLTVV.

In its sample, this clonotype was seen many times. The chain recombines TRBV7-2 with TRBJ2-1, with 9 bases aligning to TRBD1. CDR3 length: 15 residues. Per the germline V gene, CDR1 is SGHTA and CDR2 is FQGNSA. Losses at the gene ends were 6 bases for V and 0 bases for J; bases not matched to a gene: 3. As DNA, the CDR3 is TGTGCCAGCAGTCAGACAGGGGGCTCCTACAATGAGCAGTTCTTC. Translating gives CASSQTGGSYNEQFF.

This clonotype turned up a few times. This chain joins TRBV6-2 or TRBV6-3 and TRBJ2-7; 16 nucleotides line up with TRBD2. From germline, CDR1 is MNHEY and CDR2 SVGEGT. V gave up 5 bases and J gave up 5 bases; unmatched junction bases: 9. The CDR3 sequence is 17 residues long. In DNA form, the CDR3 reads TGTGCCAGCAGTCGAGCAGGGACTAGCGGGGGGGCCCACGAGCAGTACGTC. This translates into CASSRAGTSGGAHEQYV.

V and J are TRBV7-9 and TRBJ1-1; D unclear. Germline loops: CDR1 SEHNR, CDR2 FQNEAQ (reference sequence). The CDR3 runs to 15 residues. Trimming shortened V by 4 bases and J by 0 bases, and 12 bases separated the two germline ends. CDR3 region: CASSSRQGMNTEAFF. The CDR3 nucleotides are TGTGCCAGCAGCTCCAGGCAAGGTATGAACACTGAAGCTTTCTTT. Full variable domain (rest looked up from reference TRBV7-9 and TRBJ1-1): DTGVSQNPRHKITKRGQNVTFRCDPISEHNRLYWYRQTLGQGPEFLTYFQNEAQLEKSRLLSDRFSAERPKGSFSTLEIQRTEQGDSAMYLCASSSRQGMNTEAFFGQGTRLTVV.

The chain couples TRBV6-5 to TRBJ1-4; 9 bases agree with TRBD1. This CDR3 region has 14 residues. The germline CDR1 and CDR2 sequences are MNHEY and SVGAGI. V trimming: 4 bases; J trimming: 7 bases; junction bases outside the gene matches: 4. The DNA of the CDR3 is TGTGCCAGCAGTTCCGGGACAGGGCCTGAAAAACTGTTTTTT. This codes for CASSSGTGPEKLFF.

This clonotype showed up just a few times. The V call is TRBV21-1, the J call TRBJ2-3; the table's D gene call, TRBD1, was not cross checked with the DNA. TRBV21-1 is termed a pseudogene. CDR3 length equals 14 residues. The CDR3 sequence is CASSNPGSTDTQYF. Written as DNA, the CDR3 is TGTGCCAGCAGCAACCCGGGTAGCACAGATACGCAGTATTTT.

This clonotype occurred many times. The genes are TRBV30 and TRBJ2-7, with unresolved D. The germline V gene encodes CDR1 GTSNPN and CDR2 SVGIG (reference sequence). The CDR3 extends over 12 amino acids. With 0 bases removed from V and 4 bases from J, the gap between germline ends came to 7 bases. In DNA, the CDR3 is TGTGCCTGGAGTGTGGATCGATACGAGCAGTACTTC. It encodes CAWSVDRYEQYF.

J is TRBJ2-6 and V is TRBV7-3; D gene ambiguous. The germline gives CDR1 SGHTA, CDR2 FQGTGA. The CDR3 totals 14 residues. Trimming stripped 5 bases from V and 0 bases from J, with 5 bases between. The chain's CDR3 is CASSTNSGANVLTF. The CDR3 bases are TGTGCCAGCAGCACCAACTCTGGGGCCAACGTCCTGACTTTC.

Only a few counts were recorded for this clonotype. The chain uses TRBV12-3 or TRBV12-4 and TRBJ2-4, with D possibly being TRBD2 (6 bases). The V and J ends lost 5 bases and 8 bases respectively, with 10 bases between them. There are 12 residues in the CDR3. CDR3 bases: TGTGCCAGCAGTCCCGGGAGAGACATTCAGTACTTC. Its protein product is CASSPGRDIQYF.

The J gene is TRBJ2-4, the V gene TRBV18; unclear D gene. The CDR3 is 14 residues long. Trimming cost V 6 bases and J 1 base, with 10 bases left between them. The germline V gene encodes CDR1 KGHSH and CDR2 LQKENI. This chain's CDR3 is CASSVDGAKNIQYF. CDR3 coding DNA: TGTGCCAGCTCTGTGGACGGGGCCAAAAACATTCAGTACTTC.

Only a few counts were recorded for this clonotype. The chain links TRBV5-1 to TRBJ2-5; 12 bases line up with TRBD1. Germline values: CDR1 SGHRS, CDR2 YFSETQ. Trimming at V came to 5 bases and at J to 2 bases, leaving 7 bases not matched to a gene. The CDR3 length is 16 residues. This CDR3 reads CASRRGTGGGQETQYF. CDR3 coding DNA: TGCGCCAGCAGGAGAGGGACAGGGGGCGGACAAGAGACCCAGTACTTC.

This clonotype was picked up a small number of times. The chain joins TRBV24-1 to TRBJ2-5; maybe TRBD2 (5 bases). CDR1 and CDR2 (germline): KGHDR, SFDVKD. Trimming removed 4 bases at V and 4 bases at J, with 12 bases between. CDR3 size: 14 residues. Here the CDR3 reads CATSDQLAAETQYF. In nucleotides, the CDR3 is TGTGCCACCAGTGACCAGCTAGCAGCAGAGACCCAGTACTTC.

The sample holds a few counts of this clonotype. The chain combines TRBV7-2 with TRBJ2-2, with D possibly being TRBD2 (5 bases). Trimming shortened V by 1 base and J by 5 bases, and 14 bases separated the two germline ends. CDR1 is SGHTA and CDR2 is FQGNSA in the germline V gene. The CDR3 has 16 amino acids. The DNA for the CDR3 is TGTGCCAGCAGCTTAGGAGGGTCCATTAGGACCGGGGAGCTGTTTTTT. Translation: CASSLGGSIRTGELFF.

This clonotype was seen a few times. The germline gene is not matched at one end of the junction; a read error may be the cause. The V call is TRBV7-7, the J call TRBJ2-1; 11 bases are shared with TRBD1. The CDR3 is made up of 14 amino acids. Germline V lookup: CDR1 SSHAT, CDR2 FNYEAQ (reference sequence). The CDR3 is CASSQGTGGNEQFF. The CDR3 bases are TGTGCTAGCAGCCAGGGGACAGGGGGTAATGAGCAGTTCTTC.

This chain joins TRBV7-9 and TRBJ2-2; weak D call: TRBD1 (6 bases). In germline, CDR1 is SEHNR, CDR2 FQNEAQ (reference sequence). V lost 4 bases and J lost 6, with 6 bases in between. This CDR3 contains 12 residues. CDR3 region: CASSWTAGELFF. CDR3 DNA: TGTGCCAGCAGCTGGACAGCCGGGGAGCTGTTTTTT.

V and J are TRBV5-1 and TRBJ2-7; tentatively, D is TRBD1 (5 bases). The CDR3 extends over 14 amino acids. The V end lost 0 bases, the J end lost 5 bases, and 12 bases lay between the germline ends. CDR1 SGHRS and CDR2 YFSETQ come from the germline V gene. For the CDR3, the DNA is TGCGCCAGCAGCTTGGACAGTCAGGGAAACGAGCAGTACGTC. Protein sequence: CASSLDSQGNEQYV.

The J gene is TRBJ1-6, the V gene TRBV12-3 or TRBV12-4; 7 nucleotides agree with TRBD1. This CDR3 region has 15 residues. The trim removed 5 bases at V and 9 bases at J, leaving 10 bases unmatched. CDR3 nucleotides: TGTGCCAGCAGTCACCGACAGGGTTGGGGTTCACCCCTCCACTTT. It codes for CASSHRQGWGSPLHF.

This clonotype was seen only a few times. The J gene is TRBJ1-1, the V gene TRBV6-4, with D possibly matching TRBD1 (5 bases). Germline CDR1 reads MRHNA; CDR2 reads SNTAGT. V lost 6 bases, J lost 5 bases, and 13 bases lay in between. The CDR3 is 13 amino acids. CDR3 bases: TGTGCCAGCAGATCCCAGGGTGGGACTGAAGCTTTCTTT. It yields the protein CASRSQGGTEAFF.